A selection of T cell receptor beta chains follows, all from one sample in a study of blood T cell repertoires in COVID-19. Here immunoSEQ multiplex PCR was the method, and the copy in TCRdb shows in-frame clones only, minus some. This table holds 150,000 to 200,000 clones, approximately 80% found once. The sample taken for sequencing was PBMCs or T cells enriched from blood (not recorded which). The origin of the receptors is a man aged 40-49 years who had recovered from COVID-19. The CDR3 runs from the conserved cysteine through the conserved F or W.

v_call	j_call	cdr3_aa
TRBV6-2/TRBV6-3	TRBJ1-5	CASRPRGEGDQPQHF
TRBV6-5	TRBJ2-5	CASSYSGQGLGTQYF
TRBV18	TRBJ1-5	CASSPPGLSNQPQHF
TRBV5-4	TRBJ1-1	CASSLQGTTEAFF
TRBV20-1	TRBJ1-2	CSASEARGRGYGYTF
TRBV18	TRBJ1-6	CASSPPNDRAGAPLHF
TRBV5-6	TRBJ1-3	CASSTTGAGNTIYF
TRBV11-1	TRBJ2-2	CASSLAPGQGPGELFF
TRBV13	TRBJ1-6	CASSPQGQGGSPLHF
TRBV18	TRBJ1-1	CASSPREGSNTEAFF
TRBV27	TRBJ1-6	CASSFSRAAPLHF